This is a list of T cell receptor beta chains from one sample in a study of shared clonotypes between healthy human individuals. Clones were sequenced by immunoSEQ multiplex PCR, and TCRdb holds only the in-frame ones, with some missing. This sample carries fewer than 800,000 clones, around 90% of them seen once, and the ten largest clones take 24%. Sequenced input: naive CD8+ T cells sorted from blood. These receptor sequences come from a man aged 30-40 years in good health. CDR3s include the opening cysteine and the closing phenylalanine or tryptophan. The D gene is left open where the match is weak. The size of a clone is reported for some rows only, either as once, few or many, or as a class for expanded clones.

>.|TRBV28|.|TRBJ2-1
TGTGCCAGCAGCGATGCGCGGGACTTCCTTTACAATGAGCAGTTCTTC
CASSDARDFLYNEQFF
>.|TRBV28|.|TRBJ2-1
TGTGCCAGCAGTTTAATATTAGAAAGCTCCTACAATGAGCAGTTCTTC
CASSLILESSYNEQFF
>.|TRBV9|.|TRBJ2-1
TGTGCCAGCAGCGTAGTGGCTGGCAGTGAGCAGTTCTTC
CASSVVAGSEQFF
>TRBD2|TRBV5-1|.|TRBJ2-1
TGCGCCAGCAGCTCACATTTGGAGGGAGGGAGATACAATGAGCAGTTCTTC
CASSSHLEGGRYNEQFF
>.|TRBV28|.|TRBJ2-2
TGTGCCATCAACCGGCGGGGCTTGAACACCGGGGAGCTGTTTTTT
CAINRRGLNTGELFF
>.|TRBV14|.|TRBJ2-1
TGTGCCAGCAGCTCGCTCGGGAACAATGAGCAGTTCTTC
CASSSLGNNEQFF
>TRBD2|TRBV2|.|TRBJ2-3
TGTGCCAGCGACCAGCGGGGGGCCACAGATACGCAGTATTTT
CASDQRGATDTQYF
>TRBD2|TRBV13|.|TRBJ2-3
TGTGCCAGCAGCTTAAGCGGGAGCGAGGATACGCAGTATTTT
CASSLSGSEDTQYF
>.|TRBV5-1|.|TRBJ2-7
TGCGCCAGCAGCTTCCTCGACCTGGACCTCTCCTACGAGCAGTACTTC
CASSFLDLDLSYEQYF
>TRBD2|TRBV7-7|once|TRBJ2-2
TGTGCTAGCAGCTCGATTCTAGCGGGAGGCCCCACCGGGGAGCTGTTTTTT
CASSSILAGGPTGELFF
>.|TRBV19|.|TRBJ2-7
TGTGCCAGTAGTATAGATGACCCAGCGACGCAGTACTTC
CASSIDDPATQYF
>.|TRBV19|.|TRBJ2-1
TGTGCCAGTAGTATCGGTTTAGCGGCCTACAATGAGCAGTTCTTC
CASSIGLAAYNEQFF
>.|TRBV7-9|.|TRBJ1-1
TGTGCCAGCAGCTTCCCACGAACCGTCGATCCAACAGGGCGGACTGAAGCTTTCTTT
CASSFPRTVDPTGRTEAFF
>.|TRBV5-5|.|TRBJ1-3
TGTGCCAGCAGCTTGGAGGGGGGTTTCTCTGGAAACACCATATATTTT
CASSLEGGFSGNTIYF
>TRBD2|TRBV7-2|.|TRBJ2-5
TGTGCCAGCAGTCAGAGCGGGAACCAAGAGACCCAGTACTTC
CASSQSGNQETQYF
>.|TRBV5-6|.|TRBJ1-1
TGTGCCAGCAGCTTAGGGTCCGCTGGAGCTTTCTTT
CASSLGSAGAFF
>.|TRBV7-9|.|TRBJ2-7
TGTGCCAGCAGCTTAGGTGGGGTTCGGCCCTCCTACGAGCAGTACTTC
CASSLGGVRPSYEQYF
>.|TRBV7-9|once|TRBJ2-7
TGTGCCAGCAGCTTAGCGGTCTCCTCCTACGAGCAGTACTTC
CASSLAVSSYEQYF
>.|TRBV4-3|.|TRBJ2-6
TGCGCCAGCAGCCAAGAAACCTTCGGGGCCAACGTCCTGACTTTC
CASSQETFGANVLTF
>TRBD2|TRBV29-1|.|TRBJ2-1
TGCACCTCTAGCGGGATCTCCTACAATGAGCAGTTCTTC
CTSSGISYNEQFF
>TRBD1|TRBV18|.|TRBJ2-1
TGTGCCAGCTCATACCGGGACAGGGGGCTGGATGAGCAGTTCTTC
CASSYRDRGLDEQFF
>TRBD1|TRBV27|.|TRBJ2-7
TGTGCCAGCAGACAAACAGGGGCCTCAACCTACGAGCAGTACTTC
CASRQTGASTYEQYF
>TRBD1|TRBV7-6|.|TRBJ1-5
TGTGCCAGCAGCCCGGGACAGCCCGGGGCGCCCCAGCATTTT
CASSPGQPGAPQHF
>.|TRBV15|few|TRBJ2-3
TGTGCCACCAGCAGAGTGGGATTACAAGATACGCAGTATTTT
CATSRVGLQDTQYF
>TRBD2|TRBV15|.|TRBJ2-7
TGTGCCACCAGCAGAGTAAGGACTAGCGCTTCCGAGCAGTACTTC
CATSRVRTSASEQYF
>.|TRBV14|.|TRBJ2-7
TGTGCCAGCAGCCAAGATGAGGGCTCCTACGAGCAGTACTTC
CASSQDEGSYEQYF
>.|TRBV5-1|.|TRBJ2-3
TGCGCCAGCAGCTTGGGCAGGGTCACAGATACGCAGTATTTT
CASSLGRVTDTQYF
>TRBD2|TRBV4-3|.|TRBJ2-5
TGCGCCAGCAGCCAAGCCCTCCGACTAGCGGGGCAAGAGACCCAGTACTTC
CASSQALRLAGQETQYF
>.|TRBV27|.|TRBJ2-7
TGTGCCAGCAGTATAAGGGGCCTTAGCTCCTACGAGCAGTACTTC
CASSIRGLSSYEQYF
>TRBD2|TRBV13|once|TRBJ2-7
TGTGCCAGCAGCGAAGGACTAGCGGGAAACTACGAGCAGTACTTC
CASSEGLAGNYEQYF
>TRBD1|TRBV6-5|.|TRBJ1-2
TGTGCCAGCAGTTACTCGAGGCAGGGGGCGTCCGATGGCTACACCTTC
CASSYSRQGASDGYTF
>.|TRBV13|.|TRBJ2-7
TGTGCCAGCAGCCTTTCTGGCGAGCAGTACTTC
CASSLSGEQYF
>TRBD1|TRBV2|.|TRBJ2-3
TGTGCCAGCAGCGCGGGACAGGGAGGCACAGATACGCAGTATTTT
CASSAGQGGTDTQYF
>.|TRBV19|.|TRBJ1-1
TGTGCCAGTAGTTGGGTGAACACTGAAGCTTTCTTT
CASSWVNTEAFF
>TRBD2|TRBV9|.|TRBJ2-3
TGTGCCTTACGGAGGGGACTAGCGGGGGTTAGCACAGATACGCAGTATTTT
CALRRGLAGVSTDTQYF
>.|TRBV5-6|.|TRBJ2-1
TGTGCCAGCAGCTTGCCGCCTAGTAGGGTGGCCTACAATGAGCAGTTCTTC
CASSLPPSRVAYNEQFF
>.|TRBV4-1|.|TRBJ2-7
TGCGCCAGCAGCCAAGAACAGGGACTCTACGAGCAGTACTTC
CASSQEQGLYEQYF
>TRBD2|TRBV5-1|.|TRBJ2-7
TGCGCCAGCAGCCCGCTAGCGGCCATTCTCTCCTACGAGCAGTACTTC
CASSPLAAILSYEQYF
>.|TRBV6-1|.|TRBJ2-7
TGTGCCAGCAGTGAAAGCTACGAGCAGTACTTC
CASSESYEQYF
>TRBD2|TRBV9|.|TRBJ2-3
TGTGCCAGCAGCGCAAGCGGGAGCGGGGCAGATACGCAGTATTTT
CASSASGSGADTQYF
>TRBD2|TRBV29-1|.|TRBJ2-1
TGCAGCGTTGAAGATCCCCTTTCCGGGACTAGCGGGAGAAGGGGGTTTGAGCAGTTCTTC
CSVEDPLSGTSGRRGFEQFF
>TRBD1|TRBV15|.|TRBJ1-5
TGTGCCACCAGCAGAGACGACAGGGGACATCAGCCCCAGCATTTT
CATSRDDRGHQPQHF
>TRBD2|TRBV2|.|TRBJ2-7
TGTGCCAGCAGGACTAGCGCGATCCTACCCTACGAGCAGTACTTC
CASRTSAILPYEQYF
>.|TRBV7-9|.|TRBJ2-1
TGTGCCAGCAGCTTAGTGCTAGATGAGCAGTTCTTC
CASSLVLDEQFF
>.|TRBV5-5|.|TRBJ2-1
TGTGCCAGCAGCCAAGCATATGAGCAGTTCTTC
CASSQAYEQFF
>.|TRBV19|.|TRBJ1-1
TGTGCCAGTAGTTGGGGCGAGAACACGAACACTGAAGCTTTCTTT
CASSWGENTNTEAFF
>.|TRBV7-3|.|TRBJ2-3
TGTGCCAGCAGCTTCGGGGTTAGAAGCACAGATACGCAGTATTTT
CASSFGVRSTDTQYF
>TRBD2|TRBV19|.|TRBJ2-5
TGTGCCAGTAGCCCCGGGGGGGGCCGGGGGACCCAGTACTTC
CASSPGGGRGTQYF
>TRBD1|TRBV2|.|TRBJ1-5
TGTGCCAGCAGTGAAGCGCTGACAGGGCCTCAGCCCCAGCATTTT
CASSEALTGPQPQHF
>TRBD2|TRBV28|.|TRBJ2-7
TGTGCCAGCTCCACGGGACTAGCGGGATACGAGCAGTACTTC
CASSTGLAGYEQYF
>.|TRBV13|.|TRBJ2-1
TGTGCCAGCAGCCGGGGATACAATGAGCAGTTCTTC
CASSRGYNEQFF
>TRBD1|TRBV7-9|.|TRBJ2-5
TGTGCCAGCAGCTCAGACAGGGACCAAGAGACCCAGTACTTC
CASSSDRDQETQYF
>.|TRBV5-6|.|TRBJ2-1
TGTGCCCGAGGGACCCCCGGCGTCCATGAGCAGTTCTTC
CARGTPGVHEQFF
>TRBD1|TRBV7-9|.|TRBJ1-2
TGTGCCAGCAGCAAACCCGACAGGGCCAACTATGGCTACACCTTC
CASSKPDRANYGYTF
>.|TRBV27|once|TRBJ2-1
TGTGCCAGCAGGAAGGGCGCGGGTGAGCAGTTCTTC
CASRKGAGEQFF
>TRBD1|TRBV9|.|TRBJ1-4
TGTGCCAGCAGCGCCCGGGGACAGGGGCATGAAAAACTGTTTTTT
CASSARGQGHEKLFF
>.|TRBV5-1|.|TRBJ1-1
TGCGCCAGCAGCCCGCCGGGGGGCAACACTGAAGCTTTCTTT
CASSPPGGNTEAFF
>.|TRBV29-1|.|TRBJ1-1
TGCAGCGTGGCTGGTAATGGCGCTGAAGCTTTCTTT
CSVAGNGAEAFF
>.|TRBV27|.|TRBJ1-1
TGTGCCAGCAGTCTTACTCTGAACACTGAAGCTTTCTTT
CASSLTLNTEAFF
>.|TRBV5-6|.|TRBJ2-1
TGTGCCAGCAGCTTGGTAGCGACGGTTAATGAGCAGTTCTTC
CASSLVATVNEQFF